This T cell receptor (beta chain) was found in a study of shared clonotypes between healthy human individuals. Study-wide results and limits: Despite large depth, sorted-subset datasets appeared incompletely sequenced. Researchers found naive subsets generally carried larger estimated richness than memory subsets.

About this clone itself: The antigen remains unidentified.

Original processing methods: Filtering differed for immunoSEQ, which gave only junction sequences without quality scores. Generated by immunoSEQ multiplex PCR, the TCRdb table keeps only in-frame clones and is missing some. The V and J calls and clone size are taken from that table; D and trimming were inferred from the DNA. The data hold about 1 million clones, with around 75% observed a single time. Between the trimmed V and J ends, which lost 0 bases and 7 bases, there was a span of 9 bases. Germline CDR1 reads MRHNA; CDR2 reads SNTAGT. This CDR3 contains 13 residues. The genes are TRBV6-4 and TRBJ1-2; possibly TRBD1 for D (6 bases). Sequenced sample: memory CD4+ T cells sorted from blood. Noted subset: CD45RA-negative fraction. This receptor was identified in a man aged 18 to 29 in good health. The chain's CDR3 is CASSDSPGAGYTF. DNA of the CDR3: TGTGCCAGCAGTGACTCACCAGGGGCTGGCTACACCTTC.